This paragraph covers one T cell receptor (beta chain) sequence. The antigen is not known. CDR1 SEHNR and CDR2 FQNEAQ come from the germline V gene (reference sequence). Deletions cut 6 bases from V and 0 bases from J, with 2 bases between. This CDR3 region has 11 residues. This sample is drawn from a study of CD8+CD57+ T cells in acquired aplastic anemia. Study-wide findings and caveats: Researchers reported that CD8+ Simpson's diversity was not significantly different in patients versus controls.

Profiles of TCR beta VDJ and CDR3 were generated from a genomic DNA template. TCRdb redid the calling of the reads with MiXCR, one entry per CDR3 protein. The table includes 100,000 to 150,000 distinct CDR3 sequences, under 65% detected once. Patients picked for sequencing had shown CD8+CD57+ cell expansion detected by flow cytometry. Sample: sorted CD4+, CD8+, or CD8+CD57+ T cells (not recorded which) from PBMCs. The chain recombines TRBV7-9 with TRBJ1-2; no definite D call. This clonotype was obtained from a human donor with aplastic anemia. DNA of the CDR3: TGTGCCAGCAGTTCTAACTATGGCTACACCTTC. It translates to CASSSNYGYTF. Full variable domain (remainder filled in from reference TRBV7-9 and TRBJ1-2): DTGVSQNPRHKITKRGQNVTFRCDPISEHNRLYWYRQTLGQGPEFLTYFQNEAQLEKSRLLSDRFSAERPKGSFSTLEIQRTEQGDSAMYLCASSSNYGYTFGSGTRLTVV.